These T cell receptor beta chains were read from a single sample in a study of vaccination and CD4 T cells after COVID-19. One entry per CDR3 protein, called by TCRdb with MiXCR from the PCR reads. Of over 3,000 distinct CDR3 sequences listed, about 24% are singletons. These receptors lack a known antigen. The input for sequencing was CD4+ T cells from blood, cultured in vitro, taken after SARS-CoV-2 vaccination. The receptors originated from a human donor who had recovered from COVID-19. The CDR3 runs from the conserved cysteine through the conserved F or W. D genes are given only for firm matches. Rows may omit the clone size; those that give it use once, few, many or a size class.

d_gene: TRBD1; j_gene: TRBJ1-2; v_gene: TRBV15; abundance: NA; CDR3nt: TGTGCCACCAGCCCCCATACAGGGGTTTGGGGTGGCTACACCTTC; CDR3aa: CATSPHTGVWGGYTF
d_gene: NA; j_gene: TRBJ1-2; v_gene: TRBV20-1; abundance: NA; CDR3nt: TGCAGTGCTAGAGAGCCATTACAAACCTCTGATGGCTACACCTTC; CDR3aa: CSAREPLQTSDGYTF
d_gene: TRBD1; j_gene: TRBJ1-1; v_gene: TRBV6-1; abundance: NA; CDR3nt: TGTGCCAGCAGTAAATACCAGGGGGACACTGAAGCTTTCTTT; CDR3aa: CASSKYQGDTEAFF
d_gene: NA; j_gene: TRBJ2-7; v_gene: TRBV4-1; abundance: NA; CDR3nt: TGCGCCAGCAGCCGCCCGGGGCCCGAGCAGTACTTC; CDR3aa: CASSRPGPEQYF
d_gene: TRBD1; j_gene: TRBJ1-1; v_gene: TRBV6-1; abundance: NA; CDR3nt: TGTGCCAGCAGTGTTACAGGGGGCCGGCTCACTGAAGCTTTCTTT; CDR3aa: CASSVTGGRLTEAFF
d_gene: NA; j_gene: TRBJ2-7; v_gene: TRBV7-2; abundance: medium-sized; CDR3nt: TGTGCCAGCAGCGTACTAGGGGCTAAGGTCGCCTACGAGCAGTACTTC; CDR3aa: CASSVLGAKVAYEQYF
d_gene: TRBD1; j_gene: TRBJ1-1; v_gene: TRBV24-1; abundance: few; CDR3nt: TGTGCCACCAGTGATTTCGGGACAGGGGAAGCTTTCTTT; CDR3aa: CATSDFGTGEAFF
d_gene: NA; j_gene: TRBJ1-5; v_gene: TRBV2; abundance: NA; CDR3nt: TGTGCCAGCAGTGAAGATGTTCCCGGGGGGACGGATCAGCCCCAGCATTTT; CDR3aa: CASSEDVPGGTDQPQHF
d_gene: NA; j_gene: TRBJ1-2; v_gene: TRBV7-2; abundance: NA; CDR3nt: TGTGCCAGCAGCTTAGACTCCGTTGCTCCGGGGGCGGATGGCTACACCTTC; CDR3aa: CASSLDSVAPGADGYTF
d_gene: TRBD2; j_gene: TRBJ2-3; v_gene: TRBV25-1; abundance: NA; CDR3nt: TGTGCCAGCAGTGAATTACCTAGCGGGGGGAACACAGATACGCAGTATTTT; CDR3aa: CASSELPSGGNTDTQYF
d_gene: NA; j_gene: TRBJ1-1; v_gene: TRBV15; abundance: NA; CDR3nt: TGTGCCACCAGCAGAGACAGGGAGTCTAAGGACACTGAAGCTTTCTTT; CDR3aa: CATSRDRESKDTEAFF
d_gene: TRBD1; j_gene: TRBJ1-1; v_gene: TRBV6-4; abundance: few; CDR3nt: TGTGCCAGCAGCCCCTGTACCCCCCCGGGACAGGGGGGTGAGGTGAACACTGAAGCTTTCTTT; CDR3aa: CASSPCTPPGQGGEVNTEAFF
d_gene: NA; j_gene: TRBJ2-2; v_gene: TRBV20-1; abundance: few; CDR3nt: TGCAGTGCACTGGACGGAGGGAACACCGGGGAGCTGTTTTTT; CDR3aa: CSALDGGNTGELFF
d_gene: NA; j_gene: TRBJ1-6; v_gene: TRBV7-8; abundance: NA; CDR3nt: TGTGCCAGCAGCTTAGTTCAGGGGAGCTTTTCACCCCTCCACTTT; CDR3aa: CASSLVQGSFSPLHF
d_gene: NA; j_gene: TRBJ2-1; v_gene: TRBV6-1; abundance: few; CDR3nt: TGTGCCAGCAGTGAAAACGAACAGAATGAGCAGTTCTTC; CDR3aa: CASSENEQNEQFF
d_gene: TRBD2; j_gene: TRBJ2-3; v_gene: TRBV20-1; abundance: many; CDR3nt: TGCAGCCCCAGCGGGGGCGCGGAGGGGACAGATACGCAGTATTTT; CDR3aa: CSPSGGAEGTDTQYF
d_gene: NA; j_gene: TRBJ1-2; v_gene: TRBV20-1; abundance: NA; CDR3nt: TGCAGTGCTAGCCGAGCCGGGGACGGGGGGCGCGATGGCTACACCTTC; CDR3aa: CSASRAGDGGRDGYTF
d_gene: NA; j_gene: TRBJ2-7; v_gene: TRBV7-3; abundance: few; CDR3nt: TGTGCCAGCAGCTTAGAAGGGGGGGCCCATTACGAGCAGTACTTC; CDR3aa: CASSLEGGAHYEQYF